This T cell receptor (beta chain) comes out of a study of T cells in women clearing cervical HPV infection. About the study: Donors had HPV16-related CIN3 or worse; 2 had invasive cancer. Controls' single incident HPV16 infection cleared within 12 months without precancer. Regarding the study as a whole: Cases and controls were distinguished at AUC about 0.86 by richness and V genes.

HPV was found by MY09/MY11 PCR and dot-blot genotyping. Sequencing used immunoSEQ multiplex PCR; TCRdb keeps in-frame clones, though not all of them. The sample table sets out about 32,000 clones. With respect to this clone: No antigen is known for it.

This sequence originates from a woman between 18 and 70 years old with a cervical HPV16 infection that either progressed to CIN3+ or cleared (not recorded which). Sequencing was done on a sample of blood buffy coat.

The sequenced part of the CDR3 DNA is TGTGCCAGCAGCTTAGGCCGCAAACTTCTGACTAGCGGGAGGGTTTCCTACAATGAG. This encodes CASSLGRKLLTSGRVSYNE. The full CDR3 reads CASSLGRKLLTSGRVSYNEQFF. The chain is built from TRBV13 and TRBJ2-1; 14 positions agree with TRBD2. The read comes to an end 3 residues before the CDR3 does, leaving the germline J gene to fill in the end. The length of the CDR3 is 22 residues. Germline V lookup: CDR1 PRHDT, CDR2 FYEKMQ (reference sequence). J gave up 1 base and V 0 bases, and 14 bases lay outside the gene matches.